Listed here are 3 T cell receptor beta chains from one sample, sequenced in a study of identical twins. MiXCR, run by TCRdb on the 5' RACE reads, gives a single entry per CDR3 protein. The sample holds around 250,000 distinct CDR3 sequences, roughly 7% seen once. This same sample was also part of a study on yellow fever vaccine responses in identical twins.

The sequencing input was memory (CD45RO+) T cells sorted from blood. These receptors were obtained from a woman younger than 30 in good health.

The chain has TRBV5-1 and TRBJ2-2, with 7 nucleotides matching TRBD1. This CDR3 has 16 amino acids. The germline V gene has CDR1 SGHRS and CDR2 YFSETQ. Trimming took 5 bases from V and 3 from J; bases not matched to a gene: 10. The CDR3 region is CASRKGAEFYTGELFF. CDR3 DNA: TGCGCCAGCAGAAAGGGGGCGGAGTTCTACACCGGGGAGCTGTTTTTT.

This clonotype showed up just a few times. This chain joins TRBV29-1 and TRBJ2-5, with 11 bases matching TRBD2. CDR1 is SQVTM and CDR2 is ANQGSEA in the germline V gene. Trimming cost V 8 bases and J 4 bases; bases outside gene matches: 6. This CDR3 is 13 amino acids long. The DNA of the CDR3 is TGCAGCCTCACTAGCGGGAGTGGAGAGACCCAGTACTTC. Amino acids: CSLTSGSGETQYF.

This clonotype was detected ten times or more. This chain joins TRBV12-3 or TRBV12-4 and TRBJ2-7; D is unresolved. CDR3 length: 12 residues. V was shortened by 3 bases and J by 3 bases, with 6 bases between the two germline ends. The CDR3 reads CASSFSYYEQYF. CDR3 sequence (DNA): TGTGCCAGCAGTTTTTCATACTACGAGCAGTACTTC.